This TCR beta chain was captured in a study of regulatory T cells in long-lasting Graves disease. Overall study results and limits: Clonotypes that were public and shared totalled around 2,700 in persistent patients versus 750 to 1,000 in new patients. Among samples with persistent disease, TRBV28, TRBJ1-2 and TRBJ2-5 were favored.

This CDR3 comprises 13 residues. Germline-derived CDR1 and CDR2 are MNHEY and SVGEGT. The time point was: newly diagnosed GD, antithyroid drugs for less than 3 months. The authors made the TCR library using RNA they extracted from PBMCs. Criteria from the American Thyroid Association guidelines were applied to diagnose Graves' disease. Staff took around 8.6 milliliters of peripheral blood and put it into EDTA tubes. Building the TCR beta libraries relied on iRepertoire HTBI primers, and CDR3 regions underwent Arm-PCR. MiXCR, applied by TCRdb to the multiplex PCR reads, yields one record per CDR3 protein. The table has some 230,000 distinct CDR3 sequences, approximately 20% seen once. On this clonotype itself: Its matching antigen is unknown. The junction departs from germline at one end; a sequencing error may be responsible.

This clonotype was obtained from a female donor with Graves disease. Sample: peripheral blood mononuclear cells (PBMCs), taken at new diagnosis, from a patient treated with antithyroid drugs. The rearrangement links TRBV6-2 or TRBV6-3 to TRBJ1-1, with D unresolved. CDR3 coding DNA: TGTGCCAGCGGTTACTCGCGAGGTACTGAAGCTTTCTTT. Its translation: CASGYSRGTEAFF.